This TCR beta chain was observed in a study of shared clonotypes between healthy human individuals. As for the study in general: The people who gave samples were a couple of women and three men aged 18 to 49.

The germline V gene has CDR1 MNHEY and CDR2 SMNVEV (reference sequence). This CDR3 spans 14 amino acids. The trim removed 5 bases at V and 4 bases at J, leaving 4 bases unmatched. Genomic DNA of each subset was evenly split across several immunoSEQ plates. Unsorted PBMC samples were amplified in replicate PCRs containing roughly 290 ng DNA, 30,000 or so T cell genomes. Sequencing on ten immunoSEQ deep assay plates was performed for unsorted PBMC DNA. Libraries were prepared by immunoSEQ multiplex PCR; TCRdb keeps only in-frame clonotypes and omits some of them. The table has some 510,000 clones, 70% to 80% seen once; the top ten hold 10% to 15%. There are a few counts of this clone.

The receptor comes from a middle-aged woman in good health. Some clones in this sample may be carry-over from other donors' samples. The material sequenced was PBMCs. The rearrangement links TRBV27 to TRBJ1-4, with 7 bases identical to TRBD1. CDR3 protein: CASSRQGRNEKLFF. Here the CDR3 DNA reads TGTGCCAGCAGTCGACAGGGCCGTAATGAAAAACTGTTTTTT. Variable domain in full (rest from reference TRBV27 and TRBJ1-4): EAQVTQNPRYLITVTGKKLTVTCSQNMNHEYMSWYRQDPGLGLRQIYYSMNVEVTDKGDVPEGYKVSRKEKRNFPLILESPSPNQTSLYFCASSRQGRNEKLFFGSGTQLSVL.